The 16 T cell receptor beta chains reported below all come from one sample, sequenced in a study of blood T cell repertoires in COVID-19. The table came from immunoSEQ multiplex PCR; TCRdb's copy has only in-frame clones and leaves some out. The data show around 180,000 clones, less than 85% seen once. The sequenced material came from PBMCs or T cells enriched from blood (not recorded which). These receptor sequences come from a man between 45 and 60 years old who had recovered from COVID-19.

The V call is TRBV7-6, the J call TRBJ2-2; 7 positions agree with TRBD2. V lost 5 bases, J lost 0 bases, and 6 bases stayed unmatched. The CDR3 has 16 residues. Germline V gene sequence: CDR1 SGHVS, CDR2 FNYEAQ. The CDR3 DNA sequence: TGTGCCAGCAGCCCTCGGGACTACGCGAACACCGGGGAGCTGTTTTTT. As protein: CASSPRDYANTGELFF.

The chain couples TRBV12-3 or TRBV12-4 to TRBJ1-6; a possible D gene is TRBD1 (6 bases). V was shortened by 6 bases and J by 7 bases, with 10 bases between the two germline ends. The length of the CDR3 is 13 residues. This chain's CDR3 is CASRNRENSPLHF. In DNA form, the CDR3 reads TGTGCCAGCAGGAACAGGGAGAATTCACCCCTCCACTTT.

CDR3: CSVGQGDYGYTF. The CDR3 bases are TGCAGCGTGGGACAGGGTGACTATGGCTACACCTTC. The chain uses TRBV29-1 and TRBJ1-2, with 9 positions matching TRBD1. Germline CDR1 reads SQVTM; CDR2 reads ANQGSEA. This CDR3 is 12 amino acids long. V was pared by 6 bases and J by 3 bases, with 2 bases of the junction left unmatched.

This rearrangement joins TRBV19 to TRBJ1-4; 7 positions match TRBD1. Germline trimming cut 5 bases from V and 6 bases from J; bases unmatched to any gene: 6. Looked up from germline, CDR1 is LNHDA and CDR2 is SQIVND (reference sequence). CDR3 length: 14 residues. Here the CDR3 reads CASSRGTAYEKLFF. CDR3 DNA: TGTGCCAGTAGTCGCGGGACAGCCTATGAAAAACTGTTTTTT.

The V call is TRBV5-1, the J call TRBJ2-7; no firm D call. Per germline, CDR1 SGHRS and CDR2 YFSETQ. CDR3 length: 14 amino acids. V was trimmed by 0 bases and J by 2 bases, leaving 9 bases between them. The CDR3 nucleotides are TGCGCCAGCAGCTTGGATTTAGCCCCCTACGAGCAGTACTTC. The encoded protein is CASSLDLAPYEQYF.

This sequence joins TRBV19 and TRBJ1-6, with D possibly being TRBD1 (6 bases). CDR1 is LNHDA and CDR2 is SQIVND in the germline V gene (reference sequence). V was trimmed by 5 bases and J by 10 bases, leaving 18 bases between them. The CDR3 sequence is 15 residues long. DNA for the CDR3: TGTGCCAGTAGTCTCCTTGCGGGGGCCAGATCACCCCTCCACTTT. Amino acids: CASSLLAGARSPLHF.

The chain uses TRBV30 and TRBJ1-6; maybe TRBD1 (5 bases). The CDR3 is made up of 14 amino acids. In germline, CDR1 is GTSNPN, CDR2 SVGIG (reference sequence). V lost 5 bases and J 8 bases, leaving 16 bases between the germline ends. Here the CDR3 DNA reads TGTGCCTGGGGCCGCCGGGGGTGGGATTCACCCCTCCACTTT. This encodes CAWGRRGWDSPLHF.

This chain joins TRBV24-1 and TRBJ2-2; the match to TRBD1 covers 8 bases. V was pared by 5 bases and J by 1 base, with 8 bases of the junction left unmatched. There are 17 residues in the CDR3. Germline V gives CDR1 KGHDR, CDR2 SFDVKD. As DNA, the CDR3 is TGTGCCACCAGTGTGGGACGGGGACAGGTGAACACCGGGGAGCTGTTTTTT. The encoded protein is CATSVGRGQVNTGELFF.

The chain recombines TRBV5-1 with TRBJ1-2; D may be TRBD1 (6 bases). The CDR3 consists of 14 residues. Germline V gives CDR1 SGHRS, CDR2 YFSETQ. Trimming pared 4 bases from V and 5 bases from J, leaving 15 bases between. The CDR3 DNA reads TGCGCCAGCAGCCCGTCCGGGACACTATATGGCTACACCTTC. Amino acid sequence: CASSPSGTLYGYTF. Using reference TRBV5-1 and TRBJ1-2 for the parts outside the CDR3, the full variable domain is KAGVTQTPRYLIKTRGQQVTLSCSPISGHRSVSWYQQTPGQGLQFLFEYFSETQRNKGNFPGRFSGRQFSNSRSEMNVSTLELGDSALYLCASSPSGTLYGYTFGSGTRLTVV.

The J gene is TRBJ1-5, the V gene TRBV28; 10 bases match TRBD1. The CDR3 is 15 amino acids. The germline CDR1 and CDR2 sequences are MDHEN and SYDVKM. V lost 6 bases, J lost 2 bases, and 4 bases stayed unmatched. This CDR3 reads CASRGQGVGNQPQHF. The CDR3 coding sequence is TGTGCCAGCAGAGGACAGGGGGTCGGCAATCAGCCCCAGCATTTT.

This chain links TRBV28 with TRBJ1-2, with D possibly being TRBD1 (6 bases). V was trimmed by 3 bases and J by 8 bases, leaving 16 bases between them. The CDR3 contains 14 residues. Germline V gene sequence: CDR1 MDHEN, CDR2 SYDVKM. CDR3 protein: CASSFEGGPGGYTF. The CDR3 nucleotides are TGTGCCAGCAGTTTTGAGGGGGGGCCTGGAGGCTACACCTTC.

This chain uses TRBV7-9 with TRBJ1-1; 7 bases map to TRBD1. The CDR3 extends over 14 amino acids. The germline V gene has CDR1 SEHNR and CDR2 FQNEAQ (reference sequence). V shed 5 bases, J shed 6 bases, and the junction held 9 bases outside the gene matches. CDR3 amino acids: CASSTTGAKSEAFF. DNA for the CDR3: TGTGCCAGCAGCACCACAGGGGCCAAATCTGAAGCTTTCTTT.

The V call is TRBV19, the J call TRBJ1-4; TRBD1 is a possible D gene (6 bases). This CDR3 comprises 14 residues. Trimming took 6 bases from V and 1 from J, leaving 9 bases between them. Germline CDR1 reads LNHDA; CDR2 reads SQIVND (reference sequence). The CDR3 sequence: CASREGVTNEKLFF. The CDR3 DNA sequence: TGTGCCAGTAGAGAGGGGGTAACTAATGAAAAACTGTTTTTT.

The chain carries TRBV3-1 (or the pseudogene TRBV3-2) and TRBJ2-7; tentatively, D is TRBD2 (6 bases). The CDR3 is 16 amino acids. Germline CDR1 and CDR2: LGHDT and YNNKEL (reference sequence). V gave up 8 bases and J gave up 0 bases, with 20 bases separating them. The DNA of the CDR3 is TGTGCCAGCGGGTCTTCCGGGACTCGCTCCTCCTACGAGCAGTACTTC. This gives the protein CASGSSGTRSSYEQYF.

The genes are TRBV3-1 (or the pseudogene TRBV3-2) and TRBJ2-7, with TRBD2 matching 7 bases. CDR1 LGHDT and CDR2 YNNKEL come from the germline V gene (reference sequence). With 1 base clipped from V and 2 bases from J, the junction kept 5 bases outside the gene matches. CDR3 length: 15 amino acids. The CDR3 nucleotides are TGTGCCAGCAGCCAAGCGGGACTATCGGCCTACGAGCAGTACTTC. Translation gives CASSQAGLSAYEQYF.

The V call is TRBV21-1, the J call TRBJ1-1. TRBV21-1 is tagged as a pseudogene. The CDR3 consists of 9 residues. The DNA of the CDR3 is TGTGCCAGCAGCAAGACTGCTTTCTTT. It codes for CASSKTAFF.